One and the same sample provided the 9 T cell receptor beta chains below, sequenced in a study of T cells in women clearing cervical HPV infection. Repertoires were generated with immunoSEQ multiplex PCR, while TCRdb's copy carries only in-frame clones and drops some. Its listing shows 35,000 to 45,000 clones. Sequencing used blood buffy coat. The origin of the receptors is a woman between 18 and 70 years old with a cervical HPV16 infection that either progressed to CIN3+ or cleared (not recorded which).

Concerning this clone itself: The sequenced fragment ends 3 residues before the CDR3 boundary, so the rest is inferred from the germline J gene. The rearrangement uses TRBV6-1 and TRBJ2-2, with 8 positions matching TRBD1. J lost 3 bases, V lost 0 bases, and 6 bases had no gene match. Germline V gene lookup returns CDR1 MNHNS and CDR2 SASEGT. This CDR3 is 17 amino acids long. Partial CDR3 DNA: TGTGCCAGCAGTGAAGCCGCGGACAGGGAGGACACCGGGGAG. Protein sequence: CASSEAADREDTGE. The whole CDR3 is CASSEAADREDTGELFF.

Regarding this clone: The missing CDR3 end, 3 residues past where the read stops, is filled in from the germline J gene. The chain joins TRBV30 to TRBJ1-1; D gene unclear. From germline, CDR1 is GTSNPN and CDR2 SVGIG (reference sequence). The CDR3 contains 13 residues. V was clipped by 4 bases and J by 0 bases, with 9 bases between them. Partial CDR3 DNA: TGTGCCTGGACGCGGGCCATGAACACTGAA. Its translation: CAWTRAMNTE. The full-length CDR3 reads as CAWTRAMNTEAFF.

A word on this clone: The read falls 3 residues short of the CDR3 end, and the missing part is taken from the germline J gene. The chain recombines TRBV5-1 with TRBJ1-4; 9 bases fit TRBD1. CDR1 and CDR2 from the germline V gene are SGHRS and YFSETQ. The CDR3 runs to 14 residues. This chain's CDR3 is CASSVTGGDSPLFF. CDR3 DNA (partial): TGCGCCAGCAGTGTGACAGGGGGAGATTCACCA.

Worth noting for this clone: The CDR3 is cut off 3 residues early in the read; its end comes from the germline J gene. The chain uses TRBV7-9 and TRBJ2-2; maybe TRBD1 (6 bases). Germline CDR1 SEHNR, CDR2 FQNEAQ (reference sequence). The CDR3 has 14 residues. CDR3 DNA (partial): TGTGCCAGCAGCTCGTCAGGGGCGGAATCACCG. It encodes CASSSSGAESP. The entire CDR3 protein is CASSSSGAESPLFF.

Worth noting for this clone: The read halts 3 residues ahead of the CDR3 end, with the missing end drawn from the germline J gene. The chain is built from TRBV7-9 and TRBJ2-7; no definite D call. Deletions cut 4 bases from V and 1 base from J, with 14 bases between. This CDR3 contains 15 residues. Germline CDR1 SEHNR, CDR2 FQNEAQ (reference sequence). CDR3 protein: CASSYNPPSSYEQYF. CDR3 bases read: TGTGCCAGCAGCTATAATCCACCCAGTTCCTACGAG.

As concerns this clone: Coverage ceases 3 residues before the CDR3 finishes, and the germline J gene fills in the end. The rearrangement links TRBV19 to TRBJ2-3, with a possible D match to TRBD2 (6 bases). The CDR3 is 16 residues long. From germline, CDR1 is LNHDA and CDR2 SQIVND (reference sequence). With 8 bases removed from V and 7 bases from J, the gap between germline ends came to 25 bases. The CDR3 loop is CASALRRDSGVNTQYF. The sequenced CDR3 bases are TGTGCCAGTGCCCTCCGGAGGGATTCGGGGGTAAATACG.

As concerns this clone: The read ends 3 residues shy of where the CDR3 ends; the end is completed using the germline J gene. This chain connects TRBV10-2 to TRBJ1-5; possible D gene TRBD1, 6 bases. V lost 6 bases, J lost 1 base, and 19 bases lay in between. Looked up from germline, CDR1 is WSHSY and CDR2 is SAAADI. The CDR3 spans 17 residues. CDR3 sequence: CASSFTSGTQSNQPQHF. CDR3 DNA, as far as it was read: TGCGCCAGCAGCTTTACATCCGGGACACAGAGCAATCAGCCC.

This chain's CDR3 is CSASRRSGGRYEQYF. The DNA read from the CDR3 is TGCAGTGCTAGCCGCCGAAGCGGGGGGCGGTACGAG. The rearrangement uses TRBV20-1 and TRBJ2-7, with 9 positions matching TRBD2. Read data end 3 residues before the CDR3 end; the end is taken from the germline J gene. After removal of 3 bases from V and 4 bases from J, the junction contained 10 bases not matched to a gene. Germline CDR1 and CDR2: DFQATT and SNEGSKA (reference sequence). The CDR3 spans 15 residues.

Details on this clone: The read finishes 3 residues shy of the CDR3 end, and the germline J gene is used to complete it. This chain joins TRBV19 and TRBJ1-2; 8 nucleotides match TRBD1. Germline V lookup: CDR1 LNHDA, CDR2 SQIVND (reference sequence). The CDR3 is made up of 14 amino acids. The DNA read from the CDR3 is TGTGCCAGTAGGGCCCCAGGGGGCGCAATCGGC. It translates to CASRAPGGAIG. From start to end, the CDR3 is CASRAPGGAIGYTF.